This record concerns one TCR beta chain sequence. J was trimmed by 6 bases and V by 2 bases; bases with no gene match: 7. Germline V gene data show CDR1 as SGHTA and CDR2 as FQGNSA. This CDR3 has 16 amino acids. This specimen comes from a study of blood T cell repertoires in COVID-19. Overall study context: Sample material is recorded as cDNA or gDNA derived from T cells, B-cell-depleted T cells, or PBMCs.

In the original workflow: Cell counts per sample came from amplifying reference gene primers. Profiled with immunoSEQ multiplex PCR; TCRdb holds only in-frame clones, not every one. The DNA gave D and trimming, while V, J and clone size come from that table. The profile shows around 60,000 clones, about 92% of them singletons. The sequenced material came from peripheral blood. The receptor was isolated from a man aged 50-59 years with active COVID-19. The chain couples TRBV7-2 to TRBJ2-2, with 9 bases that match TRBD1. The CDR3 sequence: CASSLQDRGLAGELFF. CDR3 DNA: TGTGCCAGCAGCTTACAGGACAGGGGTTTGGCCGGGGAGCTGTTTTTT.